The next 3 T cell receptor beta chains were all read from a single sample in a study of T cells in Graves' hyperthyroidism and ophthalmopathy. Amplified regions were TCR beta CDR3 sequences from RNA transcripts. Carried out on the TCR CDR3, a first-round RT-PCR used the HTBI primer set. TCRdb processed the multiplex PCR reads anew with MiXCR; each CDR3 protein has one entry. The table includes 250,000 to 300,000 distinct CDR3 sequences, roughly 18% detected once. The material sequenced was blood. These receptors all stem from a man aged 50 or older with Graves' ophthalmopathy.

This clonotype showed up many times. The rearrangement uses TRBV5-1 and TRBJ2-6, with no clear D. The CDR3 runs 17 residues. V gave up 4 bases and J gave up 4 bases, with 18 bases separating them. Germline-derived CDR1 and CDR2 are SGHRS and YFSETQ. In DNA form, the CDR3 reads TGCGCCAGCAGCCAGACACCTACCAAGGTAGGGGCCAACGTCCTGACTTTC. Residues: CASSQTPTKVGANVLTF.

The table lists this clonotype with many counts. This chain links TRBV28 with TRBJ2-3; 7 bases align to TRBD1. Germline CDR1 and CDR2: MDHEN and SYDVKM. With 3 bases clipped from V and 9 bases from J, the junction kept 3 bases outside the gene matches. This CDR3 has 12 residues. CDR3 amino acids: CASSLVQGTQYF. CDR3 sequence (DNA): TGTGCCAGCAGTTTGGTACAGGGGACGCAGTATTTT.

The chain couples TRBV14 to TRBJ1-5; D is uncertain. V lost 11 bases and J lost 6, with 20 bases in between. The CDR3 sequence is 14 residues long. Germline V lookup: CDR1 SGHDN, CDR2 FVKESK. The CDR3 sequence: CARLDGEFGQPQHF. Written as DNA, the CDR3 is TGTGCCCGGTTAGACGGCGAATTTGGTCAGCCCCAGCATTTT.